These 3 T cell receptor beta chains were all obtained from the same sample, sequenced in a study of OX40 agonist ivuxolimab in advanced cancers. Generated by immunoSEQ multiplex PCR, the TCRdb table keeps only in-frame clones and is missing some. The sample records 70,000 to 85,000 clones, around 84% being singletons. Here the sequenced sample was CD4+ or CD8+ T cells sorted from blood, taken in a trial of the OX40 agonist ivuxolimab. These receptors were taken from an adult with an advanced solid tumor such as melanoma, head and neck, liver or kidney cancer.

The V call is TRBV10-2, the J call TRBJ2-3; a weak D match, TRBD2 (7 bases). Trimming took 4 bases from V and 10 from J, leaving 18 bases between them. CDR1 is WSHSY, CDR2 SAAADI, per germline. CDR3 length: 14 amino acids. In DNA, the CDR3 is TGCGCCAGCAGTGTTAGCGAGGGGAGGGGGTCGCAGTATTTT. The encoded protein is CASSVSEGRGSQYF.

This rearrangement joins TRBV6-1 to TRBJ2-7; no definite D call. Germline CDR1 is MNHNS and CDR2 is SASEGT. V lost 7 bases and J 2 bases, leaving 12 bases between the germline ends. This CDR3 is built from 13 residues. CDR3 sequence reads: CASTLEVPYEQYF. The DNA for the CDR3 is TGTGCCAGCACCCTTGAGGTTCCCTACGAGCAGTACTTC.

The chain is built from TRBV27 and TRBJ1-6, with a tentative D call TRBD1 (5 bases). The V end was cut by 2 bases, the J end by 7 bases, with 12 bases between. Germline-derived CDR1 and CDR2 are MNHEY and SMNVEV (reference sequence). CDR3 length equals 15 residues. The CDR3 loop reads CASSLGGAGNSPLHF. The CDR3 nucleotides read TGTGCCAGCAGTTTAGGAGGGGCCGGCAATTCACCCCTCCACTTT.